This T cell receptor (beta chain) was documented in a study of blood T cell repertoires in COVID-19. Whole-study context: T cells, B-cell-depleted T cells, or PBMCs provided the cDNA or gDNA that served as material.

Original methodology: Cell counts per sample came from amplifying reference gene primers. The table came from immunoSEQ multiplex PCR; TCRdb's copy has only in-frame clones and leaves some out. The DNA gave D and trimming, while V, J and clone size come from that table. The table records about 200,000 clones, approximately 82% of them present only once. This CDR3 is built from 14 residues. Trimming took off 7 bases at V and 5 bases at J, with 14 bases between the two ends. The germline V gene has CDR1 MNHEY and CDR2 SMNVEV (reference sequence). The sequence was obtained from a human donor with acute or convalescent COVID-19. The donor label of this sample is uncertain. The material sequenced was peripheral blood. The chain recombines TRBV27 with TRBJ2-2; D is uncertain. In DNA form, the CDR3 reads TGTGCCAGCAATTCTGGCGCGGCGACCGGGGAGCTGTTTTTT. Translation: CASNSGAATGELFF.